This T cell receptor (beta chain) stems from a study of neoadjuvant anti-PD-1 for oral cavity cancer. Broader study findings: Higher pretreatment blood Treg/Th17 ratios correlated with higher pretreatment blood and lower post-treatment tumor TCRbeta clonality.

Time point given: after neoadjuvant nivolumab, at surgical resection. Survey sequencing of tumors mostly used 4 to 5.5 ug DNA, two replicates. The method was immunoSEQ multiplex PCR; TCRdb's version includes in-frame clones alone and lacks a portion of them. Of about 15,000 clones listed, 30% to 45% were seen once; the top ten hold 39%. This clone was counted once. Its antigen is not known. The V gene lost 1 base and the J gene lost 3 bases, with 17 bases spanning the gap. Germline V CDR1 and CDR2: SGHKS, YYEKEE (reference sequence). This CDR3 has 16 residues. This material consisted of tumor tissue, taken after nivolumab (anti-PD-1) treatment. The clonotype comes from a person aged 40 to 85 with oral cavity squamous cell carcinoma. The rearrangement links TRBV5-5 to TRBJ2-7, with D perhaps TRBD2 (7 bases). CDR3 in DNA: TGTGCCAGCAGCTTGCGACAGGCGGGAGTGATCTACGAGCAGTACTTC. Protein sequence: CASSLRQAGVIYEQYF.